This TCR beta chain comes out of a study of graft-versus-host responses after intestinal transplantation. Whole-study context: The recipients all started with anti-thymocyte globulin induction and then took tacrolimus and steroids for approximately 3 years.

This CDR3 contains 15 residues. Trimming removed 1 base from V and 3 bases from J, with 12 bases in between. Germline CDR1 and CDR2: SEHNR and FQNEAQ (reference sequence). Profiled with immunoSEQ multiplex PCR; TCRdb holds only in-frame clones, not every one. Among 9,100 or so clones listed, around 90% were seen once. Study observations and caveats: Peak GvH clone levels in circulation were associated with early post-transplant HvG declines. In recipient marrow, GvH clones were found, and some appeared first in ileum or blood. Allograft graft-versus-host to host-versus-graft clonal ratios ran high in patients with graft-donor T cell macrochimerism.

As concerns this clone: Its specificity is not known.

The receptor comes from a human patient who received an intestinal transplant, so some T cells may come from the graft donor. The sample was PBMCs, taken around 47 days after intestinal transplant. This chain joins TRBV7-9 and TRBJ2-5; no firm D call. CDR3 in DNA: TGTGCCAGCAGCTTAGGTCTCATGGCAGAAGAGACCCAGTACTTC. Its translation is CASSLGLMAEETQYF.